This record looks at one T cell receptor (beta chain) sequence and its context. This record comes from a study of blood T cell repertoires in COVID-19. In the study overall: Sites across the United States, Italy and Spain contributed samples from acute and convalescent COVID-19. From T cells, B-cell-depleted T cells, or PBMCs came the material, which was cDNA or gDNA.

Germline-derived CDR1 and CDR2 are SGHRS and YFSETQ. This CDR3 has 14 residues. The V end was cut by 4 bases, the J end by 3 bases, with 10 bases between. Authors' methods: Amplification of reference gene primers provided the estimated nucleated cell counts. Assay: immunoSEQ multiplex PCR; the TCRdb copy retains only in-frame clones and omits some. The V and J calls and clone size were taken over from that table, and D and trimming were inferred from the DNA. The sample records about 280,000 clones, roughly 90% being singletons. The origin of this receptor is a man between 50 and 59 years old with acute or convalescent COVID-19. The chain combines TRBV5-1 with TRBJ2-2; tentative D call: TRBD1 (5 bases). Specimen: peripheral blood. DNA of the CDR3: TGCGCCAGCAGCACCGACAGTCACACCGGGGAGCTGTTTTTT. This sequence encodes CASSTDSHTGELFF.